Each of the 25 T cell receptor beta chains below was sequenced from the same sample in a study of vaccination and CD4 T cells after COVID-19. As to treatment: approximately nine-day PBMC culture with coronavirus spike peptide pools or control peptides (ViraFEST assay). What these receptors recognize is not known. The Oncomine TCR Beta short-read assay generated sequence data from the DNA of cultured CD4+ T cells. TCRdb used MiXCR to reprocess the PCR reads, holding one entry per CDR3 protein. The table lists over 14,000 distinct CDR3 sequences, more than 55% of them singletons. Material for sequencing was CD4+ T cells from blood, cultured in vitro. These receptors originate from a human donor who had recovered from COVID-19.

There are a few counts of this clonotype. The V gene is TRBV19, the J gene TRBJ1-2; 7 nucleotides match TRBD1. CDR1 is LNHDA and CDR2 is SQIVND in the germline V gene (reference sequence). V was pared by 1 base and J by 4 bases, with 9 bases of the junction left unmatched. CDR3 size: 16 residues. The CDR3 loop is CASSIAPPGGGYGYTF. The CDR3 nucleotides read TGTGCCAGTAGTATAGCCCCCCCAGGGGGGGGCTATGGCTACACCTTC.

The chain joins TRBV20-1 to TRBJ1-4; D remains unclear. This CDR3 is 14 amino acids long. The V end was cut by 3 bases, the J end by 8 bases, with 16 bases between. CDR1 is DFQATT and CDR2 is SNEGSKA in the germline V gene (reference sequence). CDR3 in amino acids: CSASEQRRGEKLFF. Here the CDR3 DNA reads TGCAGTGCTAGTGAACAAAGGCGTGGGGAAAAACTGTTTTTT.

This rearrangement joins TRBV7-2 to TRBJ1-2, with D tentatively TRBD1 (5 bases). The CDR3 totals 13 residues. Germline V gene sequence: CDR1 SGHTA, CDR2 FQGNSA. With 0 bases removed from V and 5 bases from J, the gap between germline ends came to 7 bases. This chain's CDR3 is CASSLAGAYGYTF. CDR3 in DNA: TGTGCCAGCAGCTTAGCAGGGGCATATGGCTACACCTTC.

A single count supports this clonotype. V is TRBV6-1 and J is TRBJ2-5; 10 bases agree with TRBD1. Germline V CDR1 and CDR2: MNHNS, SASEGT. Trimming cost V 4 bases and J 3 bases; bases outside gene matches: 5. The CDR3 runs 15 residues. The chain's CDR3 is CASSARGTGEETQYF. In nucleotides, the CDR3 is TGTGCCAGCAGTGCGCGCGGGACAGGGGAAGAGACCCAGTACTTC.

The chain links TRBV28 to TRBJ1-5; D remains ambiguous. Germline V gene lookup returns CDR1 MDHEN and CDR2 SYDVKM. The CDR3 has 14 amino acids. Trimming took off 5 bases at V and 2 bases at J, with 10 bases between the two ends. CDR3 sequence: CASSPSGGNQPQHF. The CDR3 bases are TGTGCCAGCAGTCCATCAGGCGGCAATCAGCCCCAGCATTTT.

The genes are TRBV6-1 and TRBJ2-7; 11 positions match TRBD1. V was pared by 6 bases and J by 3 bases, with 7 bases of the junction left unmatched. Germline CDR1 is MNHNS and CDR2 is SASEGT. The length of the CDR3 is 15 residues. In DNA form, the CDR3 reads TGTGCCAGCAGGGCCGGGACAGGGGGTAACTACGAGCAGTACTTC. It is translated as CASRAGTGGNYEQYF.

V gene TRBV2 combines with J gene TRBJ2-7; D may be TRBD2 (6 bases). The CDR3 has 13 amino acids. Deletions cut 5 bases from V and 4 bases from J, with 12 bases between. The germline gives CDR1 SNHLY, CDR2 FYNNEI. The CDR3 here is CASSPAEGYEQYF. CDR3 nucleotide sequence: TGTGCCAGCAGTCCTGCGGAGGGATACGAGCAGTACTTC.

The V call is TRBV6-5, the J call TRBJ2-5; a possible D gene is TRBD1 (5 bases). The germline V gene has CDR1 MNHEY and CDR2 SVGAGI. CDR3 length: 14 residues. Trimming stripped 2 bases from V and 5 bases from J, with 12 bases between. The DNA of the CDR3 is TGTGCCAGCAGTTACCTGGCAGGGTGGGAGACCCAGTACTTC. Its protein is CASSYLAGWETQYF.

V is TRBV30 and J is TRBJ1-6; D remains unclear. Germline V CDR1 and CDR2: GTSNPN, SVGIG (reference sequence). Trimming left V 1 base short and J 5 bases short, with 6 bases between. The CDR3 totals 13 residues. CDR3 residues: CAWSGWDNSPLHF. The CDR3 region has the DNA TGTGCCTGGAGTGGATGGGATAATTCACCCCTCCACTTT.

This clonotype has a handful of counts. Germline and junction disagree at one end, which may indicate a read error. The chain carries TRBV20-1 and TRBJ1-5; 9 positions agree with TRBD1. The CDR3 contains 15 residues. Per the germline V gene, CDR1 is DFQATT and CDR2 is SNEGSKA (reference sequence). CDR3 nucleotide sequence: TGCAGTGCTCGAGAACAGGGGGCTGGCAATCAGCCCCAGCATTTT. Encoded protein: CSAREQGAGNQPQHF.

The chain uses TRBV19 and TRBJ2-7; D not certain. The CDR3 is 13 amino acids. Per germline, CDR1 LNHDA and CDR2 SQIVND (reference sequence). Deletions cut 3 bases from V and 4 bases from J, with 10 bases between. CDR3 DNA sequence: TGTGCCAGTAGTATGGACCCTAGATACGAGCAGTACTTC. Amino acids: CASSMDPRYEQYF. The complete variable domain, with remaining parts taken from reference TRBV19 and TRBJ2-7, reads DGGITQSPKYLFRKEGQNVTLSCEQNLNHDAMYWYRQDPGQGLRLIYYSQIVNDFQKGDIAEGYSVSREKKESFPLTVTSAQKNPTAFYLCASSMDPRYEQYFGPGTRLTVT.

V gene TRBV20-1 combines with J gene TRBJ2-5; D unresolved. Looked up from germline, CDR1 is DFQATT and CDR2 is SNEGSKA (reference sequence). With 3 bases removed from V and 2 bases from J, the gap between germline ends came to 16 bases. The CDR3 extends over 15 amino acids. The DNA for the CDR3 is TGCAGTGCTAGTTCCCTGGGGATCCCTCAAGAGACCCAGTACTTC. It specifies CSASSLGIPQETQYF.

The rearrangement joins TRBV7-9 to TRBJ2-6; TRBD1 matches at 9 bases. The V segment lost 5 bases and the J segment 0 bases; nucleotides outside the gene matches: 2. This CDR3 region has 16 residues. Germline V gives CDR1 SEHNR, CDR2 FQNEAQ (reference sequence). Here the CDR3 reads CASSPDRGSGANVLTF. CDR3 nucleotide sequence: TGTGCCAGCAGCCCGGACAGGGGCTCTGGGGCCAACGTCCTGACTTTC.

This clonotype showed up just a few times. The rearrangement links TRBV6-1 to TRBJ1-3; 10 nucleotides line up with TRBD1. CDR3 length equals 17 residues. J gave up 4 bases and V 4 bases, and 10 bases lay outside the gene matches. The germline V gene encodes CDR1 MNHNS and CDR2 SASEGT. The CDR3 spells CASSGRRQGARGNTIYF. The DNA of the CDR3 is TGTGCCAGCAGTGGCAGACGACAGGGGGCACGGGGAAACACCATATATTTT.

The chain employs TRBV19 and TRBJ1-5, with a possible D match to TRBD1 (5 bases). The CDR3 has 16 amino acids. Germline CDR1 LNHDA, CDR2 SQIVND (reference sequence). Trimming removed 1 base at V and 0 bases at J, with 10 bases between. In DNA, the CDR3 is TGTGCCAGTAGTATAGGAAGGGGTTATAGCAATCAGCCCCAGCATTTT. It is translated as CASSIGRGYSNQPQHF.

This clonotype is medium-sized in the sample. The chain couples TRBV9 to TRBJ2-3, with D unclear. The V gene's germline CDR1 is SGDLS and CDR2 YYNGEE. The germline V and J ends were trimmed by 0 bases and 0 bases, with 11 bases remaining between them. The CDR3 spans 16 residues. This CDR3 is CASSVVGLTSTDTQYF. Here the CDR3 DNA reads TGTGCCAGCAGCGTAGTCGGGCTTACTAGCACAGATACGCAGTATTTT.

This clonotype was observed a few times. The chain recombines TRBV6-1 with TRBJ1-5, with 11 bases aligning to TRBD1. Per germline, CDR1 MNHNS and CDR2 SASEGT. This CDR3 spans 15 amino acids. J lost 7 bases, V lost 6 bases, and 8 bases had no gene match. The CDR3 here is CASSLEGQGGQPQHF. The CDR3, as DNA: TGTGCCAGCAGCCTCGAGGGACAGGGGGGCCAGCCCCAGCATTTT.

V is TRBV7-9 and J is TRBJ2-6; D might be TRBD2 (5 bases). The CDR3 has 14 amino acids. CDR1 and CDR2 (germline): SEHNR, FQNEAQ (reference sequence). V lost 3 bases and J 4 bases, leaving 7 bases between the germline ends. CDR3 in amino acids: CASSFGVGANVLTF. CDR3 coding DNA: TGTGCCAGCAGCTTCGGGGTAGGGGCCAACGTCCTGACTTTC.

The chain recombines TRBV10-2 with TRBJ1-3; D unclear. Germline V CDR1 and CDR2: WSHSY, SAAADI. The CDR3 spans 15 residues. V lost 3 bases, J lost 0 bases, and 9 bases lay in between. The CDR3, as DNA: TGCGCCAGCAGTGATGGCCACAACTCTGGAAACACCATATATTTT. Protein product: CASSDGHNSGNTIYF.

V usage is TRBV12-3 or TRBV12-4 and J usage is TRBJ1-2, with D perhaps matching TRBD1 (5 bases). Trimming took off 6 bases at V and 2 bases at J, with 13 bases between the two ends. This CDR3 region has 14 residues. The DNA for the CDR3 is TGTGCCAGCAGCCCTAGCCGGGACAACTATGGCTACACCTTC. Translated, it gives CASSPSRDNYGYTF.

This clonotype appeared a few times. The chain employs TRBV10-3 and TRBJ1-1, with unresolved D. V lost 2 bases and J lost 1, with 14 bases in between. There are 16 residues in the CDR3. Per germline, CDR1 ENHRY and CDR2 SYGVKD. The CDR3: CAISEPADGSNTEAFF. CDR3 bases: TGTGCCATCAGTGAGCCTGCGGACGGCTCGAACACTGAAGCTTTCTTT.

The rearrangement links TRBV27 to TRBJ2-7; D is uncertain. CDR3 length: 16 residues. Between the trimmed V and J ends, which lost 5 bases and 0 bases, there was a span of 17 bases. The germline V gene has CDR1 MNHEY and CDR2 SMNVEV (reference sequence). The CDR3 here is CASSRLPGGRSYEQYF. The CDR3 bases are TGTGCCAGCAGTCGCCTTCCGGGCGGACGCTCCTACGAGCAGTACTTC.

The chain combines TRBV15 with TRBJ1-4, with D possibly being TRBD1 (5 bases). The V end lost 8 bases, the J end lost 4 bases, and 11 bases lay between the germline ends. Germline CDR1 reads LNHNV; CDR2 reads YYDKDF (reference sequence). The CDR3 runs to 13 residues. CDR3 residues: CATGTAYNEKLFF. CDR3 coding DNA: TGTGCCACCGGGACGGCCTATAATGAAAAACTGTTTTTT. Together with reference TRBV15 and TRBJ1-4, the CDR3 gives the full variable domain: DAMVIQNPRYQVTQFGKPVTLSCSQTLNHNVMYWYQQKSSQAPKLLFHYYDKDFNNEADTPDNFQSRRPNTSFCFLDIRSPGLGDTAMYLCATGTAYNEKLFFGSGTQLSVL.

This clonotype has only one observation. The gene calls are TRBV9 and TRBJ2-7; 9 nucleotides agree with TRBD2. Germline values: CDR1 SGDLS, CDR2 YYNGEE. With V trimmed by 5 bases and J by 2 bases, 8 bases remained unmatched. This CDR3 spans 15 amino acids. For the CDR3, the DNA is TGTGCCAGCAGTGAATCTAGCGGGGTTCCCTACGAGCAGTACTTC. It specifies CASSESSGVPYEQYF.

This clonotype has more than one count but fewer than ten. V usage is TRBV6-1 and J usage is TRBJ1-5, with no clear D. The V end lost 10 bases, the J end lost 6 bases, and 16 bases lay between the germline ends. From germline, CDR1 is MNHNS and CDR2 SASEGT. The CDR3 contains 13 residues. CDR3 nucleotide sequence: TGTGCCACCTTGGGAAGGAGCGGTCAGCCCCAGCATTTT. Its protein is CATLGRSGQPQHF.